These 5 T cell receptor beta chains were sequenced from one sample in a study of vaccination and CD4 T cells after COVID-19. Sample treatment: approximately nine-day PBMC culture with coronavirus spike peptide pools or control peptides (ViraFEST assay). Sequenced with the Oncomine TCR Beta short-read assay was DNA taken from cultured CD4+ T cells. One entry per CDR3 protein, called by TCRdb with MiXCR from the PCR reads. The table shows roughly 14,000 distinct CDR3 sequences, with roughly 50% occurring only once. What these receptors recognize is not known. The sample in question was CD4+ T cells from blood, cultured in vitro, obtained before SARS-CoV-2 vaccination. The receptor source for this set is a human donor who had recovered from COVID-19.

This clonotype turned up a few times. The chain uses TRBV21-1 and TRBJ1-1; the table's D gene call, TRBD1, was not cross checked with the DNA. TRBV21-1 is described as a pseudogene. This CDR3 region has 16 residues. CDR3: CASSKGRGRDGTEAFF. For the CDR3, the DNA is TGTGCCAGCAGCAAAGGTAGGGGCAGGGATGGAACTGAAGCTTTCTTT.

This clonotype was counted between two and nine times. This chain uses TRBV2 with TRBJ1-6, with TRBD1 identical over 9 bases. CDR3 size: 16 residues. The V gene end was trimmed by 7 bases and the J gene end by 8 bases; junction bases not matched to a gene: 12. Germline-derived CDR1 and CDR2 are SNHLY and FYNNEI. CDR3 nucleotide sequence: TGTGCCAGCAAGGCGGGGGGACAGGGCCTTTATTCACCCCTCCACTTT. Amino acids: CASKAGGQGLYSPLHF. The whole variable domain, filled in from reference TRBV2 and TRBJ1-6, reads EPEVTQTPSHQVTQMGQEVILRCVPISNHLYFYWYRQILGQKVEFLVSFYNNEISEKSEIFDDQFSVERPDGSNFTLKIRSTKLEDSAMYFCASKAGGQGLYSPLHFGNGTRLTVT.

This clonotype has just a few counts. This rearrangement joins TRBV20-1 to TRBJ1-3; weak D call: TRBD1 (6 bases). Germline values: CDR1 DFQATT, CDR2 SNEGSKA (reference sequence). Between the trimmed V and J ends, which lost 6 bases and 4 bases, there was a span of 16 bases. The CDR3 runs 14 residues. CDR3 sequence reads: CSATTGSGGNTIYF. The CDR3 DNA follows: TGCAGTGCAACAACAGGGTCTGGAGGAAACACCATATATTTT.

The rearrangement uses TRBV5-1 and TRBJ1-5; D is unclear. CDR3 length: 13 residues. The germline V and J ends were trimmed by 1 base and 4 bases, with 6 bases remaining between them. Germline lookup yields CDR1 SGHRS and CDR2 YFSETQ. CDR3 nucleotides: TGCGCCAGCAGCTTGACATGGAATCAGCCCCAGCATTTT. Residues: CASSLTWNQPQHF.

The CDR3 region has the DNA TGTGCCAGCAGTGTCGGGGAGGAAACCTACGAGCAGTACTTC. Translated, it gives CASSVGEETYEQYF. This rearrangement joins TRBV6-1 to TRBJ2-7; D possibly corresponds to TRBD2 (6 bases). This CDR3 is 14 amino acids long. The V and J ends lost 4 bases and 2 bases respectively, with 12 bases between them. Germline CDR1 MNHNS, CDR2 SASEGT.